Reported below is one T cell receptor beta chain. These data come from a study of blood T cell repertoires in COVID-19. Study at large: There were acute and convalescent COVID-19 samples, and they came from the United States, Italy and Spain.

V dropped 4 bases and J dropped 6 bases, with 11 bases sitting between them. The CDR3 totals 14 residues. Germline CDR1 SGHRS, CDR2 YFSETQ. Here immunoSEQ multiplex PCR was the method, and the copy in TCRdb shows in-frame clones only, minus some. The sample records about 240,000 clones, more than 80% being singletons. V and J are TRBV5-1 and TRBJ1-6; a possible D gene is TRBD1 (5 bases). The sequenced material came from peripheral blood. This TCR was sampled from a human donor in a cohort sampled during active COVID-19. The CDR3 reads CASSPGHLNSPLHF. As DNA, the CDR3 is TGCGCCAGCAGCCCAGGACACCTTAATTCACCCCTCCACTTT.